This TCR beta chain was sequenced in a study of shared clonotypes between healthy human individuals. Study-wide results and limits: Relative to their counterparts shared across all four donors, non-shared clonotypes exhibited diminished generation probabilities.

CDR1 is MNHNY and CDR2 is SVGAGI in the germline V gene (reference sequence). CDR3 length equals 14 residues. The V end was cut by 0 bases, the J end by 11 bases, with 16 bases between. Assay: immunoSEQ multiplex PCR; the TCRdb copy retains only in-frame clones and omits some. The sample holds 2.5 million or so clones, more than 90% seen once. For this clone: Antigen: not known.

The chain carries TRBV6-6 and TRBJ2-5; tentatively, D is TRBD1 or TRBD2 (7 bases each). The TCR comes from a man younger than 30 in good health. Sequencing input: naive CD4+ T cells sorted from blood. Subset denoted: CD45RA+ positively selected. The CDR3 DNA reads as TGTGCCAGCAGTTACTCCCTGACAGGGAGGGAGCAGTACTTC. Amino acids: CASSYSLTGREQYF.